This TCR beta chain was sequenced for a study of T cell changes during pregnancy in multiple sclerosis. V shed 5 bases and J shed 4 bases, with 6 bases lying between them. The CDR3 sequence is 12 residues long. Looked up from germline, CDR1 is SGHAT and CDR2 is FQNNGV. The assay was immunoSEQ multiplex PCR, and TCRdb's table has in-frame clones only and misses some. The sample records about 89,000 clones, 94% being singletons. The starting material was peripheral blood, obtained in the third trimester of pregnancy. The V call is TRBV11-2, the J call TRBJ2-1; D unresolved. This TCR was recovered from a female donor with multiple sclerosis, enrolled in a pregnancy study. CDR3 loop: CASSPRYNEQFF. CDR3 bases: TGTGCCAGCAGCCCCCGGTACAATGAGCAGTTCTTC.